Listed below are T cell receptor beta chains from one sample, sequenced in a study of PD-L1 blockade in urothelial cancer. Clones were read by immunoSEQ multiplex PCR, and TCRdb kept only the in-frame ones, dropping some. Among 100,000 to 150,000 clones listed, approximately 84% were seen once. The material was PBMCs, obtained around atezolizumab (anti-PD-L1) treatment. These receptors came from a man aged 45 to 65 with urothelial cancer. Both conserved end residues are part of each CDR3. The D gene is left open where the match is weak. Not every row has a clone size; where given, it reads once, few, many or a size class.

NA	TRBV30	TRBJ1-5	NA	CAWSITVNQPQHF	TGTGCCTGGAGTATCACGGTCAATCAGCCCCAGCATTTT
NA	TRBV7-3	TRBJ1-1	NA	CASSWGQNTEAFF	TGTGCCAGCAGCTGGGGACAGAACACTGAAGCTTTCTTT
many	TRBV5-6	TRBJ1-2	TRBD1	CASSLTGEAGYTF	TGTGCCAGCAGCTTGACAGGGGAGGCTGGCTACACCTTC
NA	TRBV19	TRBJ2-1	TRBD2	CASSFSGTPYNEQFF	TGTGCCAGTAGTTTCAGCGGGACCCCCTACAATGAGCAGTTCTTC
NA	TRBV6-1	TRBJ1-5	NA	CASSEALTHLDSNQPQHF	TGTGCCAGCAGTGAAGCGCTCACTCACCTCGATAGCAATCAGCCCCAGCATTTT
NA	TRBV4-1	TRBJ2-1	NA	CASSQVQGHEQFF	TGCGCCAGCAGCCAAGTTCAGGGCCATGAGCAGTTCTTC
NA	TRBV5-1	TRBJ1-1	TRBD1	CASSLGQGDEAFF	TGCGCCAGCAGCCTCGGACAGGGCGATGAAGCTTTCTTT
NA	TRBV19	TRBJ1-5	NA	CASSIEDSRNQPQHF	TGTGCCAGTAGTATTGAGGACAGCCGCAATCAGCCCCAGCATTTT
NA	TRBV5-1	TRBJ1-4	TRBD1	CASSLGQGTPTNEKLFF	TGCGCCAGCAGCTTGGGACAGGGGACACCAACTAATGAAAAACTGTTTTTT
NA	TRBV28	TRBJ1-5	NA	CASRGGAQPQHF	TGTGCCAGCAGAGGAGGGGCTCAGCCCCAGCATTTT
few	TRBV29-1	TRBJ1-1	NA	CSVATVNTEAFF	TGCAGCGTTGCGACAGTGAACACTGAAGCTTTCTTT
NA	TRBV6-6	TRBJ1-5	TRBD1	CASSNPGGSQPQHF	TGTGCCAGCAGCAACCCAGGGGGATCTCAGCCCCAGCATTTT
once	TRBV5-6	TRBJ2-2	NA	CASSFGHTNTGELFF	TGTGCCAGCAGCTTCGGACATACGAACACCGGGGAGCTGTTTTTT
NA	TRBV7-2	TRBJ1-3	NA	CASSLVQTTGNTIYF	TGTGCCAGCAGCTTAGTACAGACAACTGGAAACACCATATATTTT
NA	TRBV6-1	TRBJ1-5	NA	CASSLDRKNQPQHF	TGTGCCAGCAGTCTTGACAGGAAAAATCAGCCCCAGCATTTT
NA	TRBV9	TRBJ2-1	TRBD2	CASSSPGLVNEQFF	TGTGCCAGCAGCTCTCCGGGACTAGTTAATGAGCAGTTCTTC
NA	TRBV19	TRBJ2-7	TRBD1	CASSLRDRGYEQYF	TGTGCCAGTAGCCTCCGGGACAGGGGTTACGAGCAGTACTTC
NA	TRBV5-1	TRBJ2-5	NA	CASSSGLTRSGQYF	TGCGCCAGCAGCTCGGGACTGACGCGATCGGGCCAGTACTTC
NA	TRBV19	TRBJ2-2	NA	CASSISWNTGELFF	TGTGCCAGTAGTATATCATGGAACACCGGGGAGCTGTTTTTT
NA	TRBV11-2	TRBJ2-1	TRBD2	CASSLKPGLAAYNEQFF	TGTGCCAGCAGCCTAAAGCCCGGACTAGCGGCATACAATGAGCAGTTCTTC
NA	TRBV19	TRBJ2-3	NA	CASSEDSGADTQYF	TGTGCCAGTAGTGAGGACTCCGGAGCAGATACGCAGTATTTT
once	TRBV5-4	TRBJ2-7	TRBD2	CASSPGGLAGTYEQYF	TGTGCCAGCAGTCCCGGGGGGCTAGCGGGAACCTACGAGCAGTACTTC
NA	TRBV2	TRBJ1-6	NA	CAGHREPNSPLHF	TGTGCCGGCCACAGGGAACCCAATTCACCCCTCCACTTT
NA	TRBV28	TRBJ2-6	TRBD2	CASLRGSTGANVLTF	TGTGCCAGCCTGCGGGGGAGCACTGGGGCCAACGTCCTGACTTTC
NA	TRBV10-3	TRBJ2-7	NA	CAISDFSFPEQGAYEQYF	TGTGCCATCAGTGATTTCTCCTTCCCGGAACAGGGCGCCTACGAGCAGTACTTC
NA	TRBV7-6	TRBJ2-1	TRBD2	CASSLGRSNEQFF	TGTGCCAGCAGCCTCGGGAGGAGCAATGAGCAGTTCTTC
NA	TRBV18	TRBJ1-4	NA	CASSPVQAEKLFF	TGTGCCAGCTCACCAGTCCAGGCCGAAAAACTGTTTTTT
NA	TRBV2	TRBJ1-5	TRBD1	CASTNRGGGFNQPQHF	TGTGCCAGCACTAACAGGGGAGGAGGGTTTAATCAGCCCCAGCATTTT
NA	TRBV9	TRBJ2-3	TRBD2	CASSAGGGDPTDTQYF	TGTGCCAGCAGCGCGGGGGGGGGAGACCCCACAGATACGCAGTATTTT
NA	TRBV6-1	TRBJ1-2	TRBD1	CATGTGSYGYTF	TGTGCCACCGGGACAGGGAGCTATGGCTACACCTTC
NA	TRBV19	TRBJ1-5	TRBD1	CASSIPLTGSSNQPQHF	TGTGCCAGTAGTATCCCTCTGACAGGGTCTAGCAATCAGCCCCAGCATTTT
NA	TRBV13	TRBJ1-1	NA	CASSRGGRNTEAFF	TGTGCCAGCAGCCGGGGGGGACGGAACACTGAAGCTTTCTTT
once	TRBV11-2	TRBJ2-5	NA	CASSRGLAGSEETQYF	TGTGCCAGCAGCCGGGGCCTGGCGGGGAGTGAGGAGACCCAGTACTTC
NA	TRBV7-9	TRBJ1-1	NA	CASSFFGDNSFF	TGTGCCAGCAGCTTCTTTGGGGACAACTCTTTCTTT
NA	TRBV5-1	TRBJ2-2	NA	CASSSYRVNTGELFF	TGCGCCAGCAGCTCCTACAGGGTGAACACCGGGGAGCTGTTTTTT
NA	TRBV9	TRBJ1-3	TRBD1	CASSGRTGATNTIYF	TGTGCCAGCAGCGGAAGGACAGGGGCGACAAACACCATATATTTT
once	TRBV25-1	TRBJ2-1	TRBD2	CASSGDYRNHEQFF	TGTGCCAGCAGTGGGGACTATAGGAACCATGAGCAGTTCTTC
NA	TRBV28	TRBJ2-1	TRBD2	CASALGGRRYEQFF	TGTGCCAGCGCCCTCGGCGGGAGGAGGTATGAGCAGTTCTTC
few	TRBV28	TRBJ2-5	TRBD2	CAAGDNQETQYF	TGTGCCGCGGGGGATAACCAAGAGACCCAGTACTTC
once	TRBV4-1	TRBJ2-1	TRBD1	CASSQDRSPGQGWKYNEQFF	TGCGCCAGCAGCCAAGACAGGAGCCCGGGACAGGGGTGGAAGTACAATGAGCAGTTCTTC
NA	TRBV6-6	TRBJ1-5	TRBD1	CASNQRQGGAQPQHF	TGTGCCAGCAACCAAAGACAGGGGGGGGCTCAGCCCCAGCATTTT
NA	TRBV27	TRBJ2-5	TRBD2	CASSSLPKVAGHQETQYF	TGTGCCAGCAGTTCCCTCCCAAAGGTAGCGGGCCACCAAGAGACCCAGTACTTC
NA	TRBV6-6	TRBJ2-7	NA	CASSYRELASYEQYF	TGTGCCAGCAGTTACCGGGAGCTAGCGTCGTACGAGCAGTACTTC
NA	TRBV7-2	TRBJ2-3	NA	CASSLILSDTQYF	TGTGCCAGCAGCTTAATTCTCTCAGATACGCAGTATTTT
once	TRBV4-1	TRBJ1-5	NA	CASSQDSDQPQHF	TGCGCCAGCAGCCAGGACTCGGATCAGCCCCAGCATTTT